A selection of T cell receptor beta chains follows, all from one sample in a study of cytomegalovirus exposure and HLA in healthy donors. Some clones are missing from TCRdb's copy, which holds only in-frame ones; the method was immunoSEQ multiplex PCR. Here the sample spans more than 80,000 clones, roughly 86% being singletons. The specimen sequenced was PBMCs. The receptors here all came from a young man in good health and CMV-seropositive. CDR3s include the opening cysteine and the closing phenylalanine or tryptophan. Each record gives: clone size, D gene, V gene, J gene, CDR3 DNA, CDR3 protein. The D gene is left open where the match is weak. Only part of the rows carry a size: once, few, many, or a class if the clone is expanded.

size: -; D: -; V: TRBV30; J: TRBJ1-1; DNA: TGTGCCTGGGTGGGGGCTGGGCTCACTGAAGCTTTCTTT; CDR3: CAWVGAGLTEAFF
size: -; D: -; V: TRBV7-2; J: TRBJ2-7; DNA: TGTGCCAGCAGCTTAGCTGTCAAATTCCCCACCTACGAGCAGTACTTC; CDR3: CASSLAVKFPTYEQYF
size: -; D: -; V: TRBV6-4; J: TRBJ1-2; DNA: TGTGCCAGCAGTGACCCATACTATGGCTACACCTTC; CDR3: CASSDPYYGYTF
size: -; D: -; V: TRBV28; J: TRBJ1-2; DNA: TGTGCCAGCTCTCCCCTGGGCAGGGGCTATGGCTACACCTTC; CDR3: CASSPLGRGYGYTF
size: -; D: TRBD2; V: TRBV7-3; J: TRBJ2-2; DNA: TGTGCCAGCAGCTTAATTGGGGCGGGAGCCGGGGAGCTGTTTTTT; CDR3: CASSLIGAGAGELFF
size: -; D: -; V: TRBV28; J: TRBJ1-5; DNA: TGTGCCAGCAGTTTTAATAGCAATCAGCCCCAGCATTTT; CDR3: CASSFNSNQPQHF
size: once; D: TRBD1; V: TRBV27; J: TRBJ2-7; DNA: TGTGCCAGCAGTTTACGAAGACAGGGGTCCCACGAGCAGTACTTC; CDR3: CASSLRRQGSHEQYF
size: -; D: -; V: TRBV13; J: TRBJ2-1; DNA: TGTGCCAGCAGCTTAGTAACGGGAAGCTCCTACAATGAGCAGTTCTTC; CDR3: CASSLVTGSSYNEQFF
size: -; D: -; V: TRBV15; J: TRBJ1-2; DNA: TGTGCCACCAGCAGAGATCGAGGAGGAACTAACTATGGCTACACCTTC; CDR3: CATSRDRGGTNYGYTF
size: -; D: -; V: TRBV7-2; J: TRBJ2-1; DNA: TGTGCCAGCAGCTTAGAAGGTGGGGGAGGTGAGCAGTTCTTC; CDR3: CASSLEGGGGEQFF
size: -; D: TRBD1; V: TRBV4-1; J: TRBJ1-4; DNA: TGCGCCAGCAGCCAAGACATCGGGACAGGATATCCCTTACCCCCAACTAATGAAAAACTGTTTTTT; CDR3: CASSQDIGTGYPLPPTNEKLFF
size: -; D: -; V: TRBV28; J: TRBJ1-1; DNA: TGTGCCAGCAGTTCTCAGGGGAGGGGAGCTGAAGCTTTCTTT; CDR3: CASSSQGRGAEAFF
size: -; D: TRBD1; V: TRBV28; J: TRBJ1-4; DNA: TGTGCCAGCAGAAGGGACAGCCCCGTGAAACTGTTTTTT; CDR3: CASRRDSPVKLFF
size: -; D: TRBD1; V: TRBV2; J: TRBJ2-7; DNA: TGTGCCAGCAGTACCGACAGGGGGGGATATTACGAGCAGTACTTC; CDR3: CASSTDRGGYYEQYF